These T cell receptor beta chains were read from a single sample in a study of OX40 agonist ivuxolimab in advanced cancers. Measured with immunoSEQ multiplex PCR; TCRdb has only the in-frame clones, and not every one. This table holds about 54,000 clones, 80% to 90% found once. The sequencing used CD4+ or CD8+ T cells sorted from blood, collected in a trial of the OX40 agonist ivuxolimab. All receptors derive from an adult with an advanced solid tumor such as melanoma, head and neck, liver or kidney cancer. CDR3s include the opening cysteine and the closing phenylalanine or tryptophan. Fields, in order: CDR3 protein, CDR3 DNA, V gene, D gene, J gene, clone size. The D gene is left open where the match is weak. Size values are once, few and many counts, or a class for expanded clones, and some rows have none.

CASSKVTDSNQPQHF	TGTGCCAGTAGTAAGGTGACGGATAGCAATCAGCCCCAGCATTTT	TRBV19	.	TRBJ1-5	once
CASSYDRENTIYF	TGTGCCAGCAGTTACGACAGGGAGAACACCATATATTTT	TRBV6-5	TRBD1	TRBJ1-3	.
CASSELAGVSGNEQFF	TGTGCCAGCTCGGAACTAGCGGGAGTCTCGGGGAATGAGCAGTTCTTC	TRBV18	TRBD2	TRBJ2-1	once
CASTTAITDTQYF	TGTGCCAGCACGACTGCCATCACAGATACGCAGTATTTT	TRBV28	.	TRBJ2-3	once
CASSYLTQNTEAFF	TGTGCCAGCAGTTACTTGACACAGAACACTGAAGCTTTCTTT	TRBV6-5	.	TRBJ1-1	once
CASSREYTNEQFF	TGTGCCAGCAGCCGCGAATATACCAATGAGCAGTTCTTC	TRBV7-7	.	TRBJ2-1	.
CASSPERLSYNEQFF	TGTGCCAGCTCACCGGAGCGCCTGTCCTACAATGAGCAGTTCTTC	TRBV18	.	TRBJ2-1	.
CASSSRVNTGELFF	TGTGCCAGCAGCTCACGGGTGAACACCGGGGAGCTGTTTTTT	TRBV7-2	.	TRBJ2-2	.
CASSPSGSSGNTIYF	TGTGCCAGCAGTCCCAGCGGGAGCTCTGGAAACACCATATATTTT	TRBV28	.	TRBJ1-3	.
CASRQGSNQPQHF	TGTGCCAGCAGACAGGGTAGCAATCAGCCCCAGCATTTT	TRBV28	.	TRBJ1-5	.
CATTEDPNQPQHF	TGTGCCACTACGGAAGACCCCAATCAGCCCCAGCATTTT	TRBV28	.	TRBJ1-5	.
CASSTDRAEQYF	TGTGCCAGCAGCACAGACAGGGCCGAGCAGTACTTC	TRBV11-3	TRBD1	TRBJ2-7	once
CASSPIYSGQVFF	TGTGCCAGCAGCCCGATATACTCCGGGCAGGTCTTTTTT	TRBV9	.	TRBJ1-1	few
CAWGSGNTIYF	TGTGCCTGGGGGTCAGGAAACACCATATATTTT	TRBV30	.	TRBJ1-3	.
CASSLAWGRQETQYF	TGTGCCAGCAGCTTAGCTTGGGGGCGGCAAGAGACCCAGTACTTC	TRBV7-9	.	TRBJ2-5	few
CASSKEGPLFF	TGTGCCAGCAGCAAAGAGGGTCCGCTGTTTTTT	TRBV11-3	.	TRBJ2-2	.
CASSLNTGELFF	TGTGCCAGCAGCCTTAACACCGGGGAGCTGTTTTTT	TRBV6-5	.	TRBJ2-2	once
CSVRAWEETQYF	TGCAGCGTTCGGGCCTGGGAAGAGACCCAGTACTTC	TRBV29-1	.	TRBJ2-5	.
CAKTGRTGELFF	TGTGCCAAGACAGGGCGCACCGGGGAGCTGTTTTTT	TRBV30	TRBD1	TRBJ2-2	.
CASSLQGARETQYF	TGTGCCAGCAGCTTACAGGGGGCTCGAGAGACCCAGTACTTC	TRBV7-2	TRBD1	TRBJ2-5	.
CAISGAREQYF	TGTGCCATCAGTGGGGCGCGGGAGCAGTACTTC	TRBV10-3	.	TRBJ2-7	.
CASSQDLRAGDTEAFF	TGTGCCAGCAGCCAAGATCTGAGGGCGGGCGACACTGAAGCTTTCTTT	TRBV4-2	.	TRBJ1-1	.
CASSLGGQFYEQYF	TGTGCCAGCAGCTTAGGCGGGCAGTTCTACGAGCAGTACTTC	TRBV11-2	.	TRBJ2-7	.
CASSTASRTGARASQPQHF	TGTGCCAGCAGCACCGCATCTAGGACAGGGGCACGGGCTAGCCAGCCCCAGCATTTT	TRBV7-3	TRBD1	TRBJ1-5	.
CSVGHPNTEAFF	TGCAGCGTCGGACACCCGAACACTGAAGCTTTCTTT	TRBV29-1	.	TRBJ1-1	.
CASSGRGSAEGQETQYF	TGCGCCAGCAGCGGCCGTGGGTCCGCAGAAGGGCAAGAGACCCAGTACTTC	TRBV4-1	.	TRBJ2-5	.
CASSSSTSGFYNEQFF	TGTGCCAGCAGTTCGTCGACTAGCGGGTTTTACAATGAGCAGTTCTTC	TRBV27	TRBD2	TRBJ2-1	.
CASSLAGTENEQFF	TGTGCCAGCAGCTTAGCCGGGACAGAGAATGAGCAGTTCTTC	TRBV7-2	TRBD1	TRBJ2-1	.
CASSRTGTDTQYF	TGTGCCAGCAGCCGTACAGGCACAGATACGCAGTATTTT	TRBV28	.	TRBJ2-3	.
CASSLGRGGTEAFF	TGTGCCAGCAGCTTAGGGAGGGGAGGCACTGAAGCTTTCTTT	TRBV7-3	.	TRBJ1-1	.
CASSLQGGAVTGELFF	TGTGCCAGCAGCTTGCAAGGGGGCGCGGTCACCGGGGAGCTGTTTTTT	TRBV7-3	TRBD1	TRBJ2-2	.
CASSHTWGAGDRYEQYF	TGCGCCAGCAGCCACACATGGGGAGCGGGAGATCGATACGAGCAGTACTTC	TRBV4-3	TRBD2	TRBJ2-7	.
CASSPQPQNTYGYTF	TGTGCCAGCAGCCCACAACCACAGAACACCTATGGCTACACCTTC	TRBV28	.	TRBJ1-2	.
CASSFRGGETQYF	TGTGCCAGCAGCTTTAGGGGTGGGGAGACCCAGTACTTC	TRBV7-9	.	TRBJ2-5	.
CASSFGTWLNTGELFF	TGCGCCAGCAGCTTCGGGACGTGGTTAAACACCGGGGAGCTGTTTTTT	TRBV5-1	.	TRBJ2-2	.
CASSPNPLARNTGELFF	TGTGCCAGCAGCCCGAACCCACTAGCACGGAACACCGGGGAGCTGTTTTTT	TRBV9	.	TRBJ2-2	once
CASTRGPQETQYF	TGTGCCAGTACCCGGGGTCCCCAAGAGACCCAGTACTTC	TRBV19	.	TRBJ2-5	.
CASRKNGPAYEQYF	TGTGCCAGTAGGAAGAACGGTCCGGCCTACGAGCAGTACTTC	TRBV19	.	TRBJ2-7	.
CASSTKPGQGYEQYF	TGTGCCAGCTCGACTAAACCGGGACAGGGATACGAGCAGTACTTC	TRBV18	TRBD1	TRBJ2-7	few
CASSLGTFDKGNQPQHF	TGTGCCAGCAGCTTAGGGACATTCGACAAAGGCAATCAGCCCCAGCATTTT	TRBV11-2	.	TRBJ1-5	.
CASRPNRGGGKNIQYF	TGTGCCAGCCGACCGAACAGGGGCGGGGGCAAAAACATTCAGTACTTC	TRBV27	.	TRBJ2-4	.
CASSLRRAGQYNEQFF	TGTGCCAGCAGCCTGAGGAGGGCGGGACAATACAATGAGCAGTTCTTC	TRBV7-2	.	TRBJ2-1	.
CASSLKLASSGANVLTF	TGTGCCAGCAGCCTAAAGCTAGCGAGCTCTGGGGCCAACGTCCTGACTTTC	TRBV7-2	.	TRBJ2-6	.
CASSQPSRGSGYTF	TGCGCCAGCAGCCAACCCTCGAGGGGGTCTGGCTACACCTTC	TRBV4-3	.	TRBJ1-2	once